This T cell receptor beta chain came from a study of cytomegalovirus exposure and HLA in healthy donors. The CDR3 is 16 amino acids. The V end lost 8 bases, the J end lost 2 bases, and 19 bases lay between the germline ends. From germline, CDR1 is SNHLY and CDR2 FYNNEI. This clone was counted once. Only in-frame clones appear in the TCRdb table, and some are missing; sequencing was by immunoSEQ multiplex PCR. The data show some 90,000 clones, about 96% seen once. The V and J genes are TRBV2 and TRBJ2-1, with D maybe TRBD2 (7 bases). Sequencing was carried out using PBMCs. This sequence originates from a man younger than 35 in good health and CMV-seronegative. The CDR3 is CASFGGLPLPYNEQFF. CDR3 in DNA: TGTGCCAGCTTCGGGGGGCTTCCGTTGCCCTACAATGAGCAGTTCTTC. Looking up the rest from reference TRBV2 and TRBJ2-1 gives the full variable domain: EPEVTQTPSHQVTQMGQEVILRCVPISNHLYFYWYRQILGQKVEFLVSFYNNEISEKSEIFDDQFSVERPDGSNFTLKIRSTKLEDSAMYFCASFGGLPLPYNEQFFGPGTRLTVL.